Listed below are T cell receptor beta chains from one sample, sequenced in a study of cytomegalovirus exposure and HLA in healthy donors. Measured with immunoSEQ multiplex PCR; TCRdb has only the in-frame clones, and not every one. The data show some 210,000 clones, roughly four fifths seen once. The sequencing sample was made of PBMCs. The receptor set was obtained from a woman in her twenties or thirties in good health and CMV-seropositive. CDR3s include the opening cysteine and the closing phenylalanine or tryptophan. A D gene is named only where the DNA matches it firmly. A clone size is listed for some rows: how often the clone was seen (once, few, many), or a class if it is expanded.

CDR3aa: CASTTTGNGNQPQHF
CDR3nt: TGTGCCAGCACAACGACAGGGAATGGAAATCAGCCCCAGCATTTT
v_gene: TRBV28
d_gene: TRBD1
j_gene: TRBJ1-5
abundance: once

CDR3aa: CATSRDRGEKLFF
CDR3nt: TGTGCCACCAGCCGGGACAGGGGTGAAAAACTGTTTTTT
v_gene: TRBV15
d_gene: TRBD1
j_gene: TRBJ1-4
abundance: NA

CDR3aa: CASSMRTGDSYEQYF
CDR3nt: TGTGCCAGTAGTATGAGGACAGGGGACTCCTACGAGCAGTACTTC
v_gene: TRBV19
d_gene: TRBD1
j_gene: TRBJ2-7
abundance: NA

CDR3aa: CASSYDSLSTEAFF
CDR3nt: TGTGCCAGCAGTTACGACAGTCTGAGCACTGAAGCTTTCTTT
v_gene: TRBV6-5
d_gene: NA
j_gene: TRBJ1-1
abundance: once

CDR3aa: CASSLAGLAGEQYF
CDR3nt: TGTGCCAGCAGCTTGGCCGGACTAGCGGGCGAGCAGTACTTC
v_gene: TRBV5-4
d_gene: TRBD2
j_gene: TRBJ2-7
abundance: NA

CDR3aa: CASSQTPQGPSNQPQHF
CDR3nt: TGTGCCAGCAGCCAGACCCCACAGGGGCCCAGCAATCAGCCCCAGCATTTT
v_gene: TRBV4-2
d_gene: TRBD1
j_gene: TRBJ1-5
abundance: NA

CDR3aa: CASSSGLAVQETQYF
CDR3nt: TGCGCCAGCAGCTCCGGACTAGCGGTACAAGAGACCCAGTACTTC
v_gene: TRBV5-1
d_gene: TRBD2
j_gene: TRBJ2-5
abundance: NA

CDR3aa: CASSADRGQRAFF
CDR3nt: TGTGCCAGCAGTGCCGACAGGGGGCAGAGAGCTTTCTTT
v_gene: TRBV28
d_gene: TRBD1
j_gene: TRBJ1-1
abundance: NA

CDR3aa: CASSRLGGRYEQYF
CDR3nt: TGTGCCAGCAGCCGCCTCGGGGGGCGCTACGAGCAGTACTTC
v_gene: TRBV5-5
d_gene: NA
j_gene: TRBJ2-7
abundance: NA

CDR3aa: CASSPRQPSSYEQYF
CDR3nt: TGTGCCAGCAGCCCACGACAGCCGAGCTCCTACGAGCAGTACTTC
v_gene: TRBV7-9
d_gene: NA
j_gene: TRBJ2-7
abundance: NA

CDR3aa: CASSRGSQGSNYGYTF
CDR3nt: TGTGCCAGTAGTAGAGGCTCACAGGGATCTAACTATGGCTACACCTTC
v_gene: TRBV19
d_gene: NA
j_gene: TRBJ1-2
abundance: NA

CDR3aa: CASSHTGITEAFF
CDR3nt: TGTGCCAGCAGCCATACAGGGATCACTGAAGCTTTCTTT
v_gene: TRBV4-2
d_gene: NA
j_gene: TRBJ1-1
abundance: NA

CDR3aa: CASSPTNQETQYF
CDR3nt: TGCGCCAGCAGCCCGACTAACCAAGAGACCCAGTACTTC
v_gene: TRBV5-1
d_gene: NA
j_gene: TRBJ2-5
abundance: NA

CDR3aa: CASSSRTGGEQYF
CDR3nt: TGTGCCAGCAGCTCAAGGACAGGCGGGGAGCAGTACTTC
v_gene: TRBV5-5
d_gene: TRBD1
j_gene: TRBJ2-7
abundance: NA

CDR3aa: CASSLNAAYNSPPHF
CDR3nt: TGTGCCAGCAGCTTAAACGCGGCCTATAATTCACCCCCCCACTTT
v_gene: TRBV7-3
d_gene: NA
j_gene: TRBJ1-6
abundance: NA

CDR3aa: CASSLPTGGAGSNEKLFF
CDR3nt: TGTGCCAGCTCTCTACCCACAGGGGGCGCCGGATCTAATGAAAAACTGTTTTTT
v_gene: TRBV28
d_gene: TRBD1
j_gene: TRBJ1-4
abundance: once

CDR3aa: CASSVREGIHTGELFF
CDR3nt: TGTGCCAGCAGCGTCCGCGAGGGCATACACACCGGGGAGCTGTTTTTT
v_gene: TRBV9
d_gene: NA
j_gene: TRBJ2-2
abundance: NA

CDR3aa: CASSPGREGYTF
CDR3nt: TGTGCCAGCAGCCCGGGCCGGGAAGGCTACACCTTC
v_gene: TRBV28
d_gene: NA
j_gene: TRBJ1-2
abundance: NA

CDR3aa: CASSPATGFSYEQYF
CDR3nt: TGCGCCAGCAGCCCCGCGACAGGTTTCTCCTACGAGCAGTACTTC
v_gene: TRBV5-1
d_gene: NA
j_gene: TRBJ2-7
abundance: NA

CDR3aa: CASSFSLTGSKHF
CDR3nt: TGTGCCAGCAGCTTTTCCCTGACAGGGTCCAAGCATTTT
v_gene: TRBV11-2
d_gene: TRBD1
j_gene: TRBJ1-5
abundance: few

CDR3aa: CASEDGRSTSYEQYF
CDR3nt: TGCGCCAGCGAAGACGGGAGGTCCACCTCCTACGAGCAGTACTTC
v_gene: TRBV5-1
d_gene: TRBD2
j_gene: TRBJ2-7
abundance: NA

CDR3aa: CASSEGGKGVSPLHF
CDR3nt: TGTGCCAGCAGCGAAGGCGGTAAGGGAGTGTCACCCCTCCACTTT
v_gene: TRBV2
d_gene: NA
j_gene: TRBJ1-6
abundance: NA

CDR3aa: CSLRSPGQQNTEAFF
CDR3nt: TGCAGCCTTCGTAGCCCGGGACAGCAGAACACTGAAGCTTTCTTT
v_gene: TRBV29-1
d_gene: TRBD1
j_gene: TRBJ1-1
abundance: once

CDR3aa: CASSPHTAYEQYF
CDR3nt: TGTGCCAGCAGCCCCCATACAGCCTACGAGCAGTACTTC
v_gene: TRBV14
d_gene: NA
j_gene: TRBJ2-7
abundance: NA

CDR3aa: CASRHGGAGTGELFF
CDR3nt: TGTGCCAGCAGACACGGGGGGGCTGGTACCGGGGAGCTGTTTTTT
v_gene: TRBV6-1
d_gene: TRBD2
j_gene: TRBJ2-2
abundance: NA

CDR3aa: CASRGLALVYEQYF
CDR3nt: TGTGCCAGCAGGGGACTAGCGTTGGTCTACGAGCAGTACTTC
v_gene: TRBV21-1
d_gene: NA
j_gene: TRBJ2-7
abundance: NA

CDR3aa: CASRDTGTGVSEQYF
CDR3nt: TGTGCCAGCAGGGATACCGGGACAGGGGTTTCCGAGCAGTACTTC
v_gene: TRBV2
d_gene: TRBD1
j_gene: TRBJ2-7
abundance: NA

CDR3aa: CASSPTRTSGGLNTGELFF
CDR3nt: TGTGCCAGCAGCCCAACCCGGACTAGCGGGGGACTTAACACCGGGGAGCTGTTTTTT
v_gene: TRBV13
d_gene: TRBD2
j_gene: TRBJ2-2
abundance: NA